Reported below is one T cell receptor beta chain. Sequencing was performed with immunoSEQ multiplex PCR; in TCRdb, only in-frame clones are kept and a portion is missing. The profile shows about 94,000 clones, 90% of them singletons. This sample is drawn from a study of control samples from healthy donors and cancer patients. CDR3 length equals 14 residues. CDR1 is MNHEY and CDR2 is SVGAGI in the germline V gene. Trimming left V 0 bases short and J 8 bases short, with 13 bases between. Material: blood. The receptor's source is a young woman in good health. The chain carries TRBV6-5 and TRBJ1-2, with D tentatively TRBD1 (5 bases). The CDR3 DNA reads TGTGCCAGCAGTTACTCGAAAGGGGACGGCGGCTACACCTTC. Translating gives CASSYSKGDGGYTF.